Described below is a single TCR beta chain sequence and its context. Its antigen is currently not known. Base qualities are not at hand, and no much larger clone is one base apart. The donors were roughly 39 Caucasian individuals from Russia, aged roughly 6 to 100 years, who were systemically healthy. Each donor gave ten milliliters of peripheral blood, collected into EDTA-treated Vacutainer tubes. Ficoll-Paque density-gradient centrifugation was used to isolate PBMCs, with at least 7 million obtained per sample. Total RNA, at least 6 micrograms per sample, was extracted from PBMCs with Trizol reagent. For every donor, flow cytometry on a PBMC aliquot measured the percentage of naive CD45RAhigh/CD27high T cells. The sample comes from a study of blood T cells in healthy people across ages (dated by TCRdb to about 2015). Regarding the study in general: In model experiments, template switching captured about one uniquely barcoded TCR beta cDNA molecule for every two T cells. To avoid experimental bias, donors of different ages were spread randomly across the sequencing lanes. Age-related changes in TCR beta repertoire diversity were measured in the study by deep sequencing normalized with unique cDNA molecular identifiers. Two additional independent replicas of 1 million unique cDNA reads from the same blood draw were analyzed for two donors (one aged 18 to 30 and one aged 80 or older). The donors were divided into four age groups: young (average 16 years), middle-aged (about 39), aged (about 61) and long-lived (roughly 82).

The library was produced with 5' RACE. TCRdb shows the sequencer as Illumina HiSeq 2500. The second PCR ran for about 7 to 11 cycles and used a J-beta primer mix along with a sample-barcoded 5' primer. A unique molecular identifier was introduced onto each TCR beta cDNA molecule by a template-switch 5' adaptor carrying 12 random nucleotides. Each sample yielded at least 2.5 million CDR3-containing paired-end reads. First-strand cDNA synthesis was performed from all RNA using the Mint cDNA synthesis kit, with priming by a TRBC-specific oligonucleotide. All cDNA was treated with uracil-DNA glycosylase and then went through a first 18-cycle PCR with the universal primers M1SS and BC2_uni_R. In the authors' own workflow: Each sample was normalized by randomly selecting 1 million high-quality reads, each carrying a distinct molecular identifier. Instead of being binned into consensus sequences, reads that shared molecular identifiers were thrown out. MiTCR, with a Q25 quality threshold and the strictest error-elimination algorithm, was used for CDR3 identification, clonotype clustering and error correction. Lower-bound total TCR beta diversity was estimated with a nonparametric unseen species model using Euler transformation. Through fastp at Q25 and MiXCR, TCRdb rebuilt clones from the public reads, retaining in-frame beta chains. Rows are combined by CDR3 protein, so each entry shows the most common genes and DNA. TCRdb, not the original authors, processed these V and J calls. Within this sample are about 1,500,000 distinct CDR3 sequences, with about 40% of them counted one time only. The top ten hold 6.5% to 10% of the sample.

On the study overall, not on this receptor specifically: Estimates of total diversity based on one million sequenced T cells were regarded as lower bounds and as underestimates. Compared with the aged group, more naive CD4+ T cells, fewer expanded clones and increased TCR diversity were shown by the long-lived group, suggesting age selection. The percentage of naive T cells measured by flow cytometry correlated strongly with observed TCR beta diversity. Since profiling was done on bulk unsorted PBMCs, naive and antigen-experienced compartments could not be conclusively compared. Observed TCR beta diversity per million T cells fell roughly linearly with age, and a significant reduction was already apparent by age approximately 41. Because donor CMV infection status was unknown, age-related changes in expanded clonotypes were potentially confounded.

The CDR3, from cysteine to phenylalanine, totals 13 residues. Only CDR3 DNA remains: 39 bases, in frame from the first base. The germline V gene provides CDR1 SGHRS and CDR2 YFSETQ. The origin of this receptor is a woman aged 18-29 years in good health. Source material: blood. This sequence uses TRBV5-1 and TRBJ2-5; 7 bases in the middle match TRBD2. The J call may be wrong; the DNA end is better matched by TRBJ2-7. The nucleotides are TGCGCCAGCGAGCGGGGTCCGGGCTACGAGCAGTACTTC. It encodes CASERGPGYEQYF.